The present entry profiles one T cell receptor (beta chain) with its context. Its antigen is currently unknown. This sample was taken from a study of T cell responses to AZD1222 COVID-19 vaccine. Overall study findings and caveats: Baseline seropositivity characterized only a handful of AZD1222 recipients. Breadth and depth of Spike-specific TCRs rose after two AZD1222 doses.

CDR3 size: 19 residues. Germline lookup yields CDR1 SGHRS and CDR2 YFSETQ. V shed 4 bases and J 1 base; nucleotides not matched to a gene: 13. Assay used: immunoSEQ multiplex PCR; TCRdb lists only in-frame clones, some missing. This table holds approximately 110,000 clones, 80% to 90% found once. The sequence derives from an adult in good health. The rearrangement links TRBV5-1 to TRBJ2-3; 12 bases fit TRBD2. The input for sequencing was peripheral blood, taken on day 0 of AZD1222 vaccination. The CDR3 DNA reads TGCGCCAGCAGCCCACCGGGACTAGCGGGCCTCCTGGGCACAGATACGCAGTATTTT. Amino acids: CASSPPGLAGLLGTDTQYF.